This T cell receptor beta chain was obtained from a study of T cell responses to AZD1222 COVID-19 vaccine listed by TCRdb under 2021. Background for the entire study: A total of 233 trial participants underwent TCR sequencing, of whom about 200 received two doses of AZD1222 and some 26 received two doses of the MenACWY control vaccine. Trial participants were enrolled by age into subgroups of 18-55, 56-69 and 70-plus years, and around 150, 28 and 57 TCR-sequenced participants, respectively, were included in these subgroups. What the work shows at the level of the full study, not this receptor alone: Conclusions about previously exposed vaccinees are limited, since just five or six AZD1222 recipients were seropositive for SARS-CoV-2 at baseline. Because no day 14 peak-response samples were available, repertoires were characterized only after the peak T cell response. CD4 TCRs associated with the vaccine covered the entire spike protein, and the dominant responses were in regions 160-218 and 743-854. Spike-specific TCR breadth and depth rose significantly after two AZD1222 doses compared with day 0 and with MenACWY recipients. Reportedly, close to half of the unique spike-specific TCRs recognized epitopes lying outside the regions that are mutated in the B.1.351 and B.1.1.7 variants. In the small 56-69-year group, the increase in depth fell short of significance, most likely because of low power. Participants were mostly white British, with more females than males. The authors suggested clonal diversity may have been underestimated.

About this clone itself: The antigen it binds to is not known. Base qualities are missing; no much larger clone stands one base away.

The CDR3 regions of human TCRbeta chains were analyzed by immunosequencing. The paper's data handling went like this. Repertoire TCRs were checked for matches against a reference library of SARS-CoV-2-specific TCRs that had been generated using the MIRA antigen-specificity platform. Breadth was defined as the fraction of unique TCRs that were SARS-CoV-2-associated, and depth was defined as the fraction of total T cells that were SARS-CoV-2-associated. Using the MIRA data, each spike-specific TCR was assigned both to the spike region to which the TCR was reactive and to a CD4 or CD8 class. Log10-transformed breadth and depth values were compared by one-way ANOVA with Sidak's multiple comparisons tests. In its TCRdb copy, this immuneACCESS table keeps in-frame sequences only and misses some clones. Where compared with another copy, unresolved V genes explain less than half of these, and the others have no known cause. The D gene and trimming were derived from the DNA, and the V and J assignments and clone size from that table. This sample gives 130,000 to 150,000 clones in total; 85% to 95% of them show up just once. 9.5% to 15% of the sample rests with the top ten.

Trimming removed 3 bases from V and 6 bases from J, leaving 12 bases between the germline ends. Taken from the germline V gene (reference sequence), the CDR1 and CDR2 loops are LNHNV and YYDKDF. The CDR3 starts with the cysteine, ends with the phenylalanine, and has 14 residues. Here the CDR3 DNA is all that survives: 42 bases in frame from base 1. The sample's time point label, decoded: sample from adult after SARS-CoV-2 infection, after symptom onset. A couple of convalescent COVID-19 patients, sampled after symptom onset from adults with prior SARS-CoV-2 infection, were also TCR-sequenced for comparison.

The starting material was peripheral blood, obtained after recovery from COVID-19. The V and J segments used are TRBV15 and TRBJ1-5; the D gene remains uncertain. The sequence was collected from an adult who had recovered from COVID-19. The CDR3 is CATSSGGWGQPQHF. The sequenced DNA: TGTGCCACCAGCAGCGGAGGGTGGGGTCAGCCCCAGCATTTT.